This T cell receptor (beta chain) was obtained from a study of OX40 agonist ivuxolimab in advanced cancers. Whole-study findings and limits: On average, a greater number of expanded clones characterised CD8+ T cells relative to CD4+.

Turning to this clone: Its antigen remains unidentified.

TCRdb keeps only in-frame clones here, not all; method: immunoSEQ multiplex PCR. This table holds 85,000 to 130,000 clones, over 75% found once. CDR3 length equals 14 residues. Trimming pared 8 bases from V and 0 bases from J, leaving 13 bases between. Germline assignment: CDR1 SNHLY and CDR2 FYNNEI. Sample: CD4+ or CD8+ T cells sorted from blood, taken in a trial of the OX40 agonist ivuxolimab. The sequence derives from an adult with an advanced solid tumor such as melanoma, head and neck, liver or kidney cancer. The rearrangement uses TRBV2 and TRBJ1-1; D may be TRBD1 (6 bases). The CDR3 DNA reads TGTGCCAGCCTTCTCGACAGGATGAACACTGAAGCTTTCTTT. Its protein product is CASLLDRMNTEAFF.